The sequence of this TCR beta chain was determined in a study of T-cell reconstitution after alpha-beta-depleted transplantation in children. The CDR3 length is 16 residues. Germline-derived CDR1 and CDR2 are SGHTA and FQGNSA. Trimming at V came to 4 bases and at J to 2 bases, leaving 10 bases not matched to a gene. Study-wide results and caveats: The origin of high day-60 TCRbeta diversity in some patients lay in surviving recipient T cells and thymic progenitors. About two months after transplant, alpha-beta T cells reportedly came from several hundred expanded graft clones. T-cell numbers and diversity, one year after transplant, stemmed largely from T cells that were newly produced.

Molecular barcoding with unique molecular identifiers was used for the TCRbeta library. TCRdb fed the PCR reads into MiXCR, producing one record per CDR3 protein. The table shows fewer than 500,000 distinct CDR3 sequences, with around two fifths occurring only once. To note about this clonotype: Its target is unknown.

This clonotype was sampled from a girl aged 2-9 years with aplastic anemia, due to receive a stem cell transplant. The rearrangement joins TRBV7-2 to TRBJ2-7, with 8 nucleotides matching TRBD2. The source was PBMCs, collected before TCRalphabeta/CD19-depleted stem cell transplant. This chain's CDR3 is CASSWSGLGFTYEQYF. DNA of the CDR3: TGTGCCAGCAGCTGGTCGGGACTAGGATTTACCTACGAGCAGTACTTC.